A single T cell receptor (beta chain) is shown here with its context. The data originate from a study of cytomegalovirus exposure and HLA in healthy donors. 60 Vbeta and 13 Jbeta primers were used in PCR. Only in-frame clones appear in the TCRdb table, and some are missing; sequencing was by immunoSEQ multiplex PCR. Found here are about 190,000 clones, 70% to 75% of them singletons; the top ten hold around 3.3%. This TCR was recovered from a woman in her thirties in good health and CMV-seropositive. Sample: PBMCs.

DNA for the CDR3: TGTGCCAGCAGGATTACAGGGGGCGCGGCAGATACGCAGTATTTT. This translates into CASRITGGAADTQYF. The chain carries TRBV27 and TRBJ2-3, with 9 bases fitting TRBD1. The CDR3 consists of 15 residues. The germline gives CDR1 MNHEY, CDR2 SMNVEV (reference sequence). The ends lost 6 bases at V and 4 bases at J; junction bases unmatched: 8.